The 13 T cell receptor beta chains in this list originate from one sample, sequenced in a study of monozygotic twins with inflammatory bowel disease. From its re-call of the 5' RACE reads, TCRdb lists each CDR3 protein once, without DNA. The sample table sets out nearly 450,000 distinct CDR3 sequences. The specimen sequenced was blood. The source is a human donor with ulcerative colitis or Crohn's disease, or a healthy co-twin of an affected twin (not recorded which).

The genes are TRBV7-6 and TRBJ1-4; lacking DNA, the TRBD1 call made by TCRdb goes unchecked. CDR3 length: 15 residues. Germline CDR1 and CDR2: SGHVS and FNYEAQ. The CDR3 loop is CASSAGLRQDEKLFF.

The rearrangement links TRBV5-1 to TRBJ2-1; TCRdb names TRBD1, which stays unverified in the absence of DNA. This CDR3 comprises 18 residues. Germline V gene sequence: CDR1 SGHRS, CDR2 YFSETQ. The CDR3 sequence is CASSLRQGGRPPDNEQFF. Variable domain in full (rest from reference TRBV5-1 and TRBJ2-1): KAGVTQTPRYLIKTRGQQVTLSCSPISGHRSVSWYQQTPGQGLQFLFEYFSETQRNKGNFPGRFSGRQFSNSRSEMNVSTLELGDSALYLCASSLRQGGRPPDNEQFFGPGTRLTVL.

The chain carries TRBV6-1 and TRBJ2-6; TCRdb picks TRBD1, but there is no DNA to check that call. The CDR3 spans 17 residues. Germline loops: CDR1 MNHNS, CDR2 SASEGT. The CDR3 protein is CASTTGTGGYGANVLTF.

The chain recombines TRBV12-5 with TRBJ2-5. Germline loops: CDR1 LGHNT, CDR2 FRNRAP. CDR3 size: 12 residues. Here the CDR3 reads CASGLVRETQYF.

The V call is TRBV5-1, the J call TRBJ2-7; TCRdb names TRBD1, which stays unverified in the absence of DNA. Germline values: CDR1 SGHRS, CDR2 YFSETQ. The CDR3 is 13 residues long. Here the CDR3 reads CASSSDRAYEQYF.

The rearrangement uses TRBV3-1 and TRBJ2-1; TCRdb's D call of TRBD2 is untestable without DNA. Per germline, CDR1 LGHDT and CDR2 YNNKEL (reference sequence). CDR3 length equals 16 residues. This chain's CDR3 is CASSQDWRTKNNEQFF.

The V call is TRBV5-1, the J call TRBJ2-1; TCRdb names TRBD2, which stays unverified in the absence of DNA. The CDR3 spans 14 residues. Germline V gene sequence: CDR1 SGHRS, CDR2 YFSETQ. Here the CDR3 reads CASSSRTGGNEQFF.

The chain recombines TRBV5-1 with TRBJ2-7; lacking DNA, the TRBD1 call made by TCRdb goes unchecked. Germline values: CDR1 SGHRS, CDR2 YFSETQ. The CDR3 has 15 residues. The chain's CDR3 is CASSPQQGAKYEQYF.

CDR3 amino acids: CASSRSSGTLYEQYF. The chain carries TRBV14 and TRBJ2-7; TCRdb names TRBD2, which stays unverified in the absence of DNA. This CDR3 is built from 15 residues. Germline CDR1 is SGHDN and CDR2 is FVKESK.

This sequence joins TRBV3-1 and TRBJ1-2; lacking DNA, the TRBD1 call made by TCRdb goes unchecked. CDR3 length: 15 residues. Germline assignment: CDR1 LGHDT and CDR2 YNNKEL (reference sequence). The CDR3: CASSYRGGTHYGYTF.

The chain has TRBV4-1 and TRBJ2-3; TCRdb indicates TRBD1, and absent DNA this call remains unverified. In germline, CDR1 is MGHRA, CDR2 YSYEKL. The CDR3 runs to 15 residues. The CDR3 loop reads CASTQGTGSTDTQYF.

CDR3 amino acids: CASSLARQGFSEQYF. The gene calls are TRBV5-5 and TRBJ2-7; with no DNA, the TCRdb D assignment of TRBD1 cannot be verified. CDR1 and CDR2 from the germline V gene are SGHKS and YYEKEE (reference sequence). CDR3 size: 15 residues.

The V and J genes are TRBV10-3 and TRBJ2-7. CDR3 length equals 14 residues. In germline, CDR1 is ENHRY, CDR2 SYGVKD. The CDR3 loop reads CAISESGGDYEQYF.